A single sample is the source of the 2 T cell receptor beta chains below, sequenced in a study of T cell responses to AZD1222 COVID-19 vaccine. Profiled with immunoSEQ multiplex PCR; TCRdb holds only in-frame clones, not every one. Counted here are under 150,000 clones, 92% occurring once; the ten biggest clones make up around 1.1%. This material consisted of peripheral blood, taken 28 days after the second AZD1222 dose. The receptors were sampled from an adult who received the AZD1222 COVID-19 vaccine.

The CDR3 loop reads CSVGTGGADTQYF. CDR3 bases: TGCAGCGTCGGGACAGGTGGAGCAGATACGCAGTATTTT. V usage is TRBV29-1 and J usage is TRBJ2-3, with 8 bases identical to TRBD1. V trimming: 6 bases; J trimming: 4 bases; junction bases outside the gene matches: 6. Germline V lookup: CDR1 SQVTM, CDR2 ANQGSEA. The CDR3 loop spans 13 amino acids.

This chain links TRBV3-1 (or the pseudogene TRBV3-2) with TRBJ2-7, with D possibly TRBD1 on 5 matching bases. Per germline, CDR1 LGHDT and CDR2 YNNKEL (reference sequence). The V gene lost 3 bases and the J gene lost 4 bases, with 13 bases spanning the gap. The CDR3 consists of 14 residues. CDR3 region: CASSQTASSYEQYF. CDR3 DNA sequence: TGTGCCAGCAGCCAGACAGCGTCAAGTTACGAGCAGTACTTC.